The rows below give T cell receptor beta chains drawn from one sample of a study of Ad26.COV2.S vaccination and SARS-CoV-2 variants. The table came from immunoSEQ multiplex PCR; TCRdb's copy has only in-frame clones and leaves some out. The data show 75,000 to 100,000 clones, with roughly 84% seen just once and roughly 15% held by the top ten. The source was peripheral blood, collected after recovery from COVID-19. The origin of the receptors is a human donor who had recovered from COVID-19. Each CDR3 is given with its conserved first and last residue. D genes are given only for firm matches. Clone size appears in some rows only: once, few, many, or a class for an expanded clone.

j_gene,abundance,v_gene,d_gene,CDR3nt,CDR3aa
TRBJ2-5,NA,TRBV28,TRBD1,TGTGCCAGCAGCCAAAAATTAGGAGGGACAGGAGCGCAAGAGACCCAGTACTTC,CASSQKLGGTGAQETQYF
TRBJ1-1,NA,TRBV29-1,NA,TGCAGCAAGGGACAAGAAAACACTGAAGCTTTCTTT,CSKGQENTEAFF
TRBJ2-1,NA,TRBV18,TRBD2,TGTGCCAGCTCACTTGGACTAGCCAATGAGCAGTTCTTC,CASSLGLANEQFF
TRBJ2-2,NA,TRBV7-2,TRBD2,TGTGCCAGCAGCCCCCGGATTAGCGGGCGGACCGGGGAGCTGTTTTTT,CASSPRISGRTGELFF
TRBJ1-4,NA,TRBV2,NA,TGTGCCAGCAGTGAAAGCCTACGGGGAAGAAAACTGTTTTTT,CASSESLRGRKLFF
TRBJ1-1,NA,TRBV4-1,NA,TGCGCCAGCAGCCAAAATAGGGGTACTGAAGCTTTCTTT,CASSQNRGTEAFF
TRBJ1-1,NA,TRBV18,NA,TGTGCCAGCTCACCATTTAACACGCTGAACACTGAAGCTTTCTTT,CASSPFNTLNTEAFF
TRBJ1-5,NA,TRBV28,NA,TGTGCCAGCAGTTTCTCGGGGGTATTGAGTCAGCCCCAGCATTTT,CASSFSGVLSQPQHF
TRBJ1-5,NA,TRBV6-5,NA,TGTGCCAGCGTCGAACGGAAAAATCAGCCCCAGCATTTT,CASVERKNQPQHF
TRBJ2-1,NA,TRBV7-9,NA,TGTGCCAGCGGGAGACAATCCTACAATGAGCAGTTCTTC,CASGRQSYNEQFF
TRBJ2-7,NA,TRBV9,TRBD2,TGTGCCAGCAGCTCAACTAGCGGGAGTACGTACGAGCAGTACTTC,CASSSTSGSTYEQYF
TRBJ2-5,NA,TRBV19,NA,TGTGCCAGTAGCCTGCTCAGGGGAGGAGAGACCCAGTACTTC,CASSLLRGGETQYF
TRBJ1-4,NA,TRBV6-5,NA,TGTGCCAGCAGCCTCTCCGCGGTCGAAAAACTGTTTTTT,CASSLSAVEKLFF
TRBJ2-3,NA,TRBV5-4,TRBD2,TGTGCCAGCAGCTTTAGCCCTAGCGGGAGTGGCACAGATACGCAGTATTTT,CASSFSPSGSGTDTQYF
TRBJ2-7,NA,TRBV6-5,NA,TGTGCCAGCAGTTACTCAGCAGGACAAAGCTCCTACGAGCAGTACTTC,CASSYSAGQSSYEQYF
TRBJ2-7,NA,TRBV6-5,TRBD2,TGTGCCAGCACCGGGACTAGCGGGAGATTTTCCGAGCAGTACTTC,CASTGTSGRFSEQYF
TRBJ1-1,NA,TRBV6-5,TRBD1,TGTGCCAGCAGAAAGACAGGGGGTCTCCCTGAAGCTTTCTTT,CASRKTGGLPEAFF
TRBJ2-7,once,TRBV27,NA,TGTGCCAGCAGTGCCTCGCAGGGACCCTACGAGCAGTACTTC,CASSASQGPYEQYF
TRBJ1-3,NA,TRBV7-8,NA,TGTGCCAGCAGCTTATCCGGGTTACGGCCTGGAAACACCATATATTTT,CASSLSGLRPGNTIYF
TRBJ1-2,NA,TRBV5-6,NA,TGTGCCAGCAGCTTGGATCGACAGATCTATGGCTACACCTTC,CASSLDRQIYGYTF
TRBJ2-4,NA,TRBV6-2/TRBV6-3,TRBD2,TGTGCCAGCAGCCCTTTAATAGGGGACATTAAACCGGGAGGGAACATTCAGTACTTC,CASSPLIGDIKPGGNIQYF
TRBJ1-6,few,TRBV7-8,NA,TGTGCCAGCAGCTTCTATTGGGACACCCGGCTCCGCGTCGATTCACCCCTCCACTTT,CASSFYWDTRLRVDSPLHF
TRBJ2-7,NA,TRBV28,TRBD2,TGTGCCAGCAGTTACGGCCTGGGACTAGTAACCTACGAGCAGTACTTC,CASSYGLGLVTYEQYF
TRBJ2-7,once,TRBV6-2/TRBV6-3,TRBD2,TGTGCCAGCAGTTACTCGGAAGCGGGAGGCGCCTACGAGCAGTACTTC,CASSYSEAGGAYEQYF
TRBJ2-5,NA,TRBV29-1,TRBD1,TGCAGCGTTGACCTTAGGGGGCTATGGGGAGAGACCCAGTACTTC,CSVDLRGLWGETQYF
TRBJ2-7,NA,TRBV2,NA,TGTGCCAGCACGGCAGGGGCCCACGAGCAGTACTTC,CASTAGAHEQYF